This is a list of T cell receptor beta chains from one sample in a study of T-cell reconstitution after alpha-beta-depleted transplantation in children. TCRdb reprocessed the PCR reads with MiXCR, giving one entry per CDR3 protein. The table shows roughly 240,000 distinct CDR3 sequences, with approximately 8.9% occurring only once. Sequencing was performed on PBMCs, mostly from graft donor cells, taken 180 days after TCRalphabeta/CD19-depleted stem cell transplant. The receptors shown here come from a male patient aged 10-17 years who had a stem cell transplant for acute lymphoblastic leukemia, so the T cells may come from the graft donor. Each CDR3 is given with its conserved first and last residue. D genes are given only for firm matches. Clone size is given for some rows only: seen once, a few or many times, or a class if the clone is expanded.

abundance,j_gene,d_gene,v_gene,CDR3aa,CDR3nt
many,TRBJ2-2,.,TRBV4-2,CASSFGSTGELFF,TGTGCCAGCAGCTTTGGGAGTACCGGGGAGCTGTTTTTT
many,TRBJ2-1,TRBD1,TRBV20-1,CSARRDRNNEQFF,TGCAGTGCTAGGCGGGACAGGAACAATGAGCAGTTCTTC
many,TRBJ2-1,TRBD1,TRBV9,CASSTGTDNEQFF,TGTGCCAGCAGCACCGGGACAGACAATGAGCAGTTCTTC
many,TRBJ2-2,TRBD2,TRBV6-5,CASSYLTSGGGELFF,TGTGCCAGCAGTTACTTGACTAGCGGGGGCGGGGAGCTGTTTTTT
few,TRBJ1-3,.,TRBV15,CATSRYPNRDAGNTIYF,TGTGCCACCAGCAGATACCCAAACAGGGATGCTGGAAACACCATATATTTT
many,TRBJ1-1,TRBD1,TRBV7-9,CASSFPLTFGQDTEAFF,TGTGCCAGCAGCTTTCCCCTAACCTTTGGACAGGACACTGAAGCTTTCTTT
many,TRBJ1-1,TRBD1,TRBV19,CASSTPTSDRDGSEAFF,TGTGCCAGTAGTACCCCCACCTCGGACAGGGATGGGTCTGAAGCTTTCTTT
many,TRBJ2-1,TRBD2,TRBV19,CASSPGTRDMNEQFF,TGTGCCAGTAGCCCCGGGACTAGAGACATGAATGAGCAGTTCTTC
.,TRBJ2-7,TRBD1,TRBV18,CASSHSGTGGREQYF,TGTGCCAGCTCACACTCCGGGACAGGGGGGCGCGAGCAGTACTTC
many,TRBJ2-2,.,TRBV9,CASSLTGKQGELFF,TGTGCCAGCAGCCTCACCGGGAAACAGGGGGAGCTGTTTTTT
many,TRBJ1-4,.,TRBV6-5,CASSNPPGHPSF,TGTGCCAGCAGTAACCCACCGGGACACCCTTCTTTT
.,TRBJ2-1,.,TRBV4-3,CASSPGGGPLHNEQFF,TGCGCCAGCAGCCCAGGAGGGGGTCCTCTCCACAATGAGCAGTTCTTC
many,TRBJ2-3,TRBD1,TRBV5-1,CASSFWTGEGTDTQYF,TGCGCCAGCAGCTTCTGGACAGGGGAGGGCACAGATACGCAGTATTTT
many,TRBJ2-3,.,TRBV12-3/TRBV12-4,CASSSTRVTQYF,TGTGCCAGCAGTTCGACTAGAGTAACGCAGTATTTT
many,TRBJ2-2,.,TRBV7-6,CASSLAEGAGELFF,TGTGCCAGCAGCTTAGCGGAGGGGGCCGGGGAGCTGTTTTTT
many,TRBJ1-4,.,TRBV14,CASSQDTRVGKEKLFF,TGTGCCAGCAGCCAAGATACCCGGGTCGGGAAGGAAAAACTGTTTTTT
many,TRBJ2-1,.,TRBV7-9,CASSLGGSEQFF,TGTGCCAGCAGCCTAGGGGGGAGTGAGCAGTTCTTC
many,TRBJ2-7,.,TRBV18,CASSRRGAWTGAYEQYF,TGTGCCAGCTCGCGCCGTGGGGCCTGGACGGGGGCCTACGAGCAGTACTTC
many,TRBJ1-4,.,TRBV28,CASSWEAGEKLFF,TGTGCCAGCAGTTGGGAGGCGGGCGAAAAACTGTTTTTT
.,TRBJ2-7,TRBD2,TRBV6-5,CASSLGLAGIPYEQYF,TGTGCCAGCAGCCTTGGACTAGCGGGTATCCCCTACGAGCAGTACTTC
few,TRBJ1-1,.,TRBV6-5,CASSYSGGGNTEAFF,TGTGCCAGCAGTTACTCTGGGGGGGGGAACACTGAAGCTTTCTTT
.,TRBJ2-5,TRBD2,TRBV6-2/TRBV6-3,CASRRTSGRAEETQYF,TGTGCCAGCAGACGGACTAGCGGGAGGGCTGAAGAGACCCAGTACTTC
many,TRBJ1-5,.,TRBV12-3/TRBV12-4,CASSFGGQSQPQHF,TGTGCCAGCAGTTTTGGGGGACAAAGTCAGCCCCAGCATTTT
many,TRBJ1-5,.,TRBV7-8,CASSKGRQRWEPQHF,TGTGCCAGCAGCAAAGGAAGACAGCGGTGGGAGCCCCAGCATTTT
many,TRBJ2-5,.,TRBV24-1,CATSDFRKTTQETQYF,TGTGCCACCAGTGATTTCCGGAAGACTACTCAAGAGACCCAGTACTTC
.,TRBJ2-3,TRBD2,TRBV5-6,CASSRYQGLAGTDTQYF,TGTGCCAGCAGCCGATATCAGGGACTAGCAGGCACAGATACGCAGTATTTT
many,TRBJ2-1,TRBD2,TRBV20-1,CSALRTSARIDEQFF,TGCAGTGCCCTTCGTACTAGCGCACGGATCGATGAGCAGTTCTTC
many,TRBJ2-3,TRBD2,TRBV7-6,CASSFGAGSTDTQYF,TGTGCCAGCAGCTTCGGAGCGGGAAGCACAGATACGCAGTATTTT
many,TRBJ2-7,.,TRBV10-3,CAIGLQGSYEQYF,TGTGCCATCGGGCTACAGGGCTCCTACGAGCAGTACTTC
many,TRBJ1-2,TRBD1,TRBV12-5,CASGFRTGRYGYTF,TGTGCTAGTGGTTTCCGGACAGGGAGATATGGCTACACCTTC
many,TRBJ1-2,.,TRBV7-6,CASSFRPGRDYGYTF,TGTGCCAGCAGCTTTCGCCCAGGGAGGGACTATGGCTACACCTTC
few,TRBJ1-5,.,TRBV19,CASGWSGGQPQHF,TGTGCCTCGGGGTGGTCCGGCGGTCAGCCCCAGCATTTT
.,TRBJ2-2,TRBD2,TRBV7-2,CASSLVRLASTGELFF,TGTGCCAGCAGCTTAGTTAGACTAGCGAGCACCGGGGAGCTGTTTTTT
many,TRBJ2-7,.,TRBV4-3,CASSQDLEITISYEQYF,TGCGCCAGCAGCCAAGATCTTGAAATTACCATCTCCTACGAGCAGTACTTC
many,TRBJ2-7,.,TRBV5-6,CASSFGPGVSYEQYF,TGTGCCAGCAGCTTTGGCCCGGGAGTGTCCTACGAGCAGTACTTC
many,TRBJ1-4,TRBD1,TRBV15,CATSRDWGQGGKLFF,TGTGCCACCAGCAGAGATTGGGGACAGGGAGGAAAACTGTTTTTT
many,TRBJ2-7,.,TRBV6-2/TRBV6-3,CASSQQGFSYEQYF,TGTGCCAGCAGCCAACAGGGCTTCTCCTACGAGCAGTACTTC
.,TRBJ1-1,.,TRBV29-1,CSVGIVEAFF,TGCAGCGTTGGTATCGTTGAAGCTTTCTTT
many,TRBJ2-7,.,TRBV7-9,CASSAGTYEQYF,TGTGCCAGCAGCGCTGGGACCTACGAGCAGTACTTC
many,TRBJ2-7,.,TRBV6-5,CASSYSSLDSLYEQYF,TGTGCCAGCAGTTACTCGTCTCTGGACAGCCTCTACGAGCAGTACTTC
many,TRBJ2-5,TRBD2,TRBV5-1,CASSPGGPQETQYF,TGCGCCAGCAGCCCGGGGGGGCCCCAAGAGACCCAGTACTTC
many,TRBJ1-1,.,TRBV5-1,CASSLSLGLNTEAFF,TGCGCCAGCAGCTTGAGTTTGGGATTGAACACTGAAGCTTTCTTT